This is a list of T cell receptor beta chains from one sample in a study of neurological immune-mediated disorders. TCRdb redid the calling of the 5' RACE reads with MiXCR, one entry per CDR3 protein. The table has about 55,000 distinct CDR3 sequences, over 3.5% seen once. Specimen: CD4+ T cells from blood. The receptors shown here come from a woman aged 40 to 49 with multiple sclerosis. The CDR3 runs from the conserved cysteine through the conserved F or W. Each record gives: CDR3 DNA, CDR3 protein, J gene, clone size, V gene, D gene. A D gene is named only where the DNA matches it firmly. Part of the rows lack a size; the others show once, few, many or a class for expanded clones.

TGTGCCAGCAGGGGCGGGACAGGGGGTAATTCACCCCTCCACTTT,CASRGGTGGNSPLHF,TRBJ1-6,many,TRBV9,TRBD1
TGTGCCAGCAGCCGGACAGGATTCTATGGCTACACCTTC,CASSRTGFYGYTF,TRBJ1-2,many,TRBV7-8,TRBD1
TGTGCCAGCTCACCGGCACGAACTAATGAAAAACTGTTTTTT,CASSPARTNEKLFF,TRBJ1-4,many,TRBV18,.
TGTGCCAGCAGTTGGAGGGGGGCGGGCACAGATACGCAGTATTTT,CASSWRGAGTDTQYF,TRBJ2-3,many,TRBV6-5,.
TGTGCCACCAGAAGGGGGCCGGGGGAGACCCAGTACTTC,CATRRGPGETQYF,TRBJ2-5,many,TRBV24-1,TRBD1
TGTGCCAGCAGCTATGGTCCTAATGAAAAACTGTTTTTT,CASSYGPNEKLFF,TRBJ1-4,many,TRBV13,.
TGTGCCAGCAGCCCGGCCCGACTAGCGGGGGACACCGGGGAGCTGTTTTTT,CASSPARLAGDTGELFF,TRBJ2-2,many,TRBV7-8,TRBD2
TGTGCCAGCAGCCCCCTGGGGGAGATCACTGAAGCTTTCTTT,CASSPLGEITEAFF,TRBJ1-1,many,TRBV3-1,.
TGCGCCAGCAGCTTAGGACACCGAAGCCAGGCCCATGAGCAGTTCTTC,CASSLGHRSQAHEQFF,TRBJ2-1,many,TRBV5-1,.
TGCGCCAGCAGCTTGGCCGGGGGTGGTTCACCCCTCCACTTT,CASSLAGGGSPLHF,TRBJ1-6,many,TRBV5-1,.
TGTGCCAGCAGTTTGGACTCCCCGGGGAGCACTGAAGCTTTCTTT,CASSLDSPGSTEAFF,TRBJ1-1,.,TRBV2,.
TGCGCCAGCAGATCCCAGGGGGCGAACACTGAAGCTTTCTTT,CASRSQGANTEAFF,TRBJ1-1,many,TRBV5-1,TRBD1
TGTGCTAGTGGTCCGGGACAGGGGGACAACAATGAGCAGTTCTTC,CASGPGQGDNNEQFF,TRBJ2-1,many,TRBV12-5,TRBD1
TGTGCCAGCAGCCCGGACTACTCAGATACGCAGTATTTT,CASSPDYSDTQYF,TRBJ2-3,many,TRBV7-8,.
TGTGCCACCAAAATTGGACAGTTTAGCAATCAGCCCCAGCATTTT,CATKIGQFSNQPQHF,TRBJ1-5,many,TRBV19,.
TGTGCCAGCAGCTCCGACAGAAATCAGCCCCAGCATTTT,CASSSDRNQPQHF,TRBJ1-5,many,TRBV11-2,.
TGTGCCAGCTCACCATCAGGGTTGGCTGAAGCTTTCTTT,CASSPSGLAEAFF,TRBJ1-1,many,TRBV18,.
TGTGCTAGTGGCACAACGGCGGGGGTTGGGGTGGGGTTGAATGGCTACACCTTC,CASGTTAGVGVGLNGYTF,TRBJ1-2,many,TRBV12-5,.
TGTGCCAGCAGCTTAGTCCGATACCCGAACACTGAAGCTTTCTTT,CASSLVRYPNTEAFF,TRBJ1-1,many,TRBV7-8,.
TGTGCCAGCAGTCCTAGCGGGGGGGGGCTCGAGCAGTACTTC,CASSPSGGGLEQYF,TRBJ2-7,many,TRBV12-3/TRBV12-4,TRBD2
TGCAGTGCCAGACAGGGAGGGTCTGGGGCCAACGTCCTGACTTTC,CSARQGGSGANVLTF,TRBJ2-6,many,TRBV20-1,.
TGTGCCATCCGGGAAAAAAAGGGACTAGCCTACAATGAGCAGTTCTTC,CAIREKKGLAYNEQFF,TRBJ2-1,many,TRBV10-3,TRBD2
TGTGCCAGCTCCGGACAGAGTAACACCGGGGAGCTGTTTTTT,CASSGQSNTGELFF,TRBJ2-2,many,TRBV18,.
TGCGCCAGCAGCCAAGTCGGGGTGGTTCAGCCCCAGCATTTT,CASSQVGVVQPQHF,TRBJ1-5,many,TRBV4-1,.
TGTGCCAGCAGTGGCCGACAGACCCTTCCCTACGAGCAGTACTTC,CASSGRQTLPYEQYF,TRBJ2-7,many,TRBV6-1,.
TGTGCCAGCAGTTGGGCCAGGAATAGCAATCAGCCCCAGCATTTT,CASSWARNSNQPQHF,TRBJ1-5,many,TRBV27,.
TGCGCCAGCAGCCTGATAGGACAGGGGAGAAGCACCGGGGAGCTGTTTTTT,CASSLIGQGRSTGELFF,TRBJ2-2,many,TRBV5-1,TRBD1
TGCGCCAGCTGCCAGTCCTGGTTATACACCGGGGAGCTGTTTTTT,CASCQSWLYTGELFF,TRBJ2-2,many,TRBV5-1,.
TGCAGTGCTAGAGAAGACCGGTTTCAGCCCCAGCATTTT,CSAREDRFQPQHF,TRBJ1-5,medium-sized,TRBV20-1,.
TGTGCCAGTAGTAGGGACCAGGGTCCTGAAGCTTTCTTT,CASSRDQGPEAFF,TRBJ1-1,many,TRBV19,.
TGTGCCAGCAGTCTACGGACTAGGGACTATCTGTACTTC,CASSLRTRDYLYF,TRBJ2-4,many,TRBV6-1,TRBD2
TGCGCCAGCAGCAGGGACAGTTTGAACACTGAAGCTTTCTTT,CASSRDSLNTEAFF,TRBJ1-1,many,TRBV5-1,TRBD1
TGTGCCAGCAGTCCGCCGACAGGGCTCACAGATACGCAGTATTTT,CASSPPTGLTDTQYF,TRBJ2-3,many,TRBV28,TRBD1
TGTGCCAGCAGCTCCGTTACCCCCCCGGACAGGGGTGGGAGGGACACCATATATTTT,CASSSVTPPDRGGRDTIYF,TRBJ1-3,many,TRBV7-6,TRBD1
TGTGCCTCTGGGGACCCCTATAGCAATCAGCCCCAGCATTTT,CASGDPYSNQPQHF,TRBJ1-5,many,TRBV6-2/TRBV6-3,.
TGCAGTGCTAGAAAGGGGTTCGGTTCACCCCTCCACTTT,CSARKGFGSPLHF,TRBJ1-6,many,TRBV20-1,.
TGCGCCAGCAGCCAAGGAATAGCGGGGCCCCGAGGAGGAAATACGCAGTATTTT,CASSQGIAGPRGGNTQYF,TRBJ2-3,many,TRBV4-1,TRBD2
TGCGCCAGCAGCTTGACAGGAGATCAGCCCCAGCATTTT,CASSLTGDQPQHF,TRBJ1-5,many,TRBV5-1,.
TGCGCCAGCAGCTTATTAGGGACGGATAACACTGAAGCTTTCTTT,CASSLLGTDNTEAFF,TRBJ1-1,many,TRBV5-1,.
TGCGCCAGCAGCCAAGATCCGGTTCTAAGGGCAGATACGCAGTATTTT,CASSQDPVLRADTQYF,TRBJ2-3,many,TRBV4-1,.
TGCAGTGCTTCGGCCGGCGGGGATGGCTACACCTTC,CSASAGGDGYTF,TRBJ1-2,many,TRBV20-1,.
TGTGCCAGCAGCTTGATCGGCGGGGGCAGCACCGGGGAGCTGTTTTTT,CASSLIGGGSTGELFF,TRBJ2-2,many,TRBV7-3,.
TGCAGTGCTCGACCCCCGGGACTAGCTCAGGGGGAGCTGTTTTTT,CSARPPGLAQGELFF,TRBJ2-2,many,TRBV20-1,TRBD2
TGCGCCAGCAGTGATGGAAGAGATACGCAGTATTTT,CASSDGRDTQYF,TRBJ2-3,many,TRBV10-1,.
TGTGCCAGCAGCCTAAGGAGGGGGTCCTATAATTCACCCCTCCACTTT,CASSLRRGSYNSPLHF,TRBJ1-6,many,TRBV13,.
TGTGCCAGCAGCTCCTCCCAGGCAGGGGGAGGTCAGCCCCAGCATTTT,CASSSSQAGGGQPQHF,TRBJ1-5,many,TRBV7-9,TRBD1
TGTGCCACCAGTGACGCTCGGACAGACCTCTATGGCTACACCTTC,CATSDARTDLYGYTF,TRBJ1-2,many,TRBV24-1,.